Each of the 17 T cell receptor beta chains below was sequenced from the same sample in a study of T cells in Graves' hyperthyroidism and ophthalmopathy (dated by TCRdb to between 2019 and 2020). The library was generated by multiplex PCR. The sequencer was an Illumina HiSeq 2000. The TCR beta CDR3 regions were amplified from the RNA transcripts. For the first round of RT-PCR on the TCR CDR3, the HTBI primer set was used together with the Qiagen OneStep RT-PCR kit. TCRdb trimmed public reads at Q25 via fastp, called clones via MiXCR and kept in-frame beta chains. Every CDR3 protein is listed once, alongside the most common genes and DNA of its rows. Present in this sample are roughly 650,000 distinct CDR3 sequences, approximately 15% of which were seen just once. The top ten clones comprise more than 3% of the sample. The sample consisted of blood. The source is a middle-aged woman with Graves' ophthalmopathy.

The sample holds many counts of this clonotype. The chain carries TRBV30 and TRBJ2-1, with 9 bases that match TRBD2. Germline V gene lookup returns CDR1 GTSNPN and CDR2 SVGIG (reference sequence). The trim removed 0 bases at V and 4 bases at J, leaving 4 bases unmatched. CDR3 length equals 15 residues. DNA of the CDR3: TGTGCCTGGAGTGTGAATAGCGGGAGTTACAATGAGCAGTTCTTC. This sequence encodes CAWSVNSGSYNEQFF. The whole variable domain, filled in from reference TRBV30 and TRBJ2-1, reads SQTIHQWPATLVQPVGSPLSLECTVEGTSNPNLYWYRQAAGRGLQLLFYSVGIGQISSEVPQNLSASRPQDRQFILSSKKLLLSDSGFYLCAWSVNSGSYNEQFFGPGTRLTVL.

The gene calls are TRBV27 and TRBJ2-1, with 9 positions matching TRBD1. Germline V gene data show CDR1 as MNHEY and CDR2 as SMNVEV (reference sequence). CDR3 length: 14 amino acids. V was pared by 1 base and J by 7 bases, with 2 bases of the junction left unmatched. The CDR3 nucleotides are TGTGCCAGCAGTTTATGGACAGGGGCGAATGAGCAGTTCTTC. Translated, it gives CASSLWTGANEQFF.

This clonotype has a count of ten or more. The chain combines TRBV27 with TRBJ2-3, with TRBD2 matching over 8 bases. CDR1 is MNHEY and CDR2 is SMNVEV in the germline V gene (reference sequence). J lost 4 bases, V lost 5 bases, and 5 bases had no gene match. CDR3 length: 14 residues. In DNA form, the CDR3 reads TGTGCCAGCAGTCTTAGCGGGACCGCAGATACGCAGTATTTT. It translates to CASSLSGTADTQYF.

This clonotype was seen once. This could be a read error, since a much larger clone is one nucleotide away. V is TRBV3-1 and J is TRBJ1-1, with D perhaps TRBD1 (5 bases). The length of the CDR3 is 14 residues. Germline values: CDR1 LGHDT, CDR2 YNNKEL (reference sequence). Trimming took off 5 bases at V and 9 bases at J, with 19 bases between the two ends. The CDR3 reads CASSGAGLRNKAFF. The CDR3 coding sequence is TGTGCCAGCAGCGGGGCGGGGTTAAGAAATAAAGCTTTCTTT.

In this sample, this clonotype turned up a few times. V usage is TRBV2 and J usage is TRBJ1-2, with 8 nucleotides matching TRBD1. The junction had 12 bases not matched to a gene; V was cut back by 6 bases and J by 3 bases. This CDR3 comprises 16 residues. The germline CDR1 and CDR2 sequences are SNHLY and FYNNEI. The CDR3 DNA follows: TGTGCCAGCAGAGCATACCGACAGGGGAGAGACTATGGCTACACCTTC. This sequence encodes CASRAYRQGRDYGYTF.

About this clonotype: A junction end diverges from the germline sequence, so it may reflect a read error. The CDR3 nucleotides read TGTGACAGCAGCCAAGGTCAGACTAGCTACTCCTACAATGAGCAGTTCTTC. The encoded protein is CDSSQGQTSYSYNEQFF. V and J are TRBV3-1 and TRBJ2-1, with 7 positions matching TRBD2. The CDR3 extends over 17 amino acids. Germline V gene data show CDR1 as LGHDT and CDR2 as YNNKEL (reference sequence).

This clonotype has just a few counts. The chain combines TRBV19 with TRBJ2-1; either TRBD1 or TRBD2 may supply D (5 bases each). CDR1 and CDR2 from the germline V gene are LNHDA and SQIVND (reference sequence). V was cut by 4 bases and J by 2 bases, with 15 bases left in between. The CDR3 contains 16 residues. CDR3: CASSNIQGAPYNEQFF. The DNA of the CDR3 is TGTGCCAGTAGTAACATCCAGGGAGCCCCCTACAATGAGCAGTTCTTC.

This clonotype was observed a handful of times. This chain uses TRBV27 with TRBJ1-2; 7 nucleotides line up with TRBD1. In germline, CDR1 is MNHEY, CDR2 SMNVEV (reference sequence). V lost 8 bases, J lost 7 bases, and 13 bases stayed unmatched. This CDR3 is built from 14 residues. The CDR3 loop is CASSGTADFSGYTF. CDR3 bases: TGTGCCAGCTCAGGGACAGCCGACTTTTCTGGCTACACCTTC.

V and J are TRBV27 and TRBJ2-6; 7 bases are shared with TRBD2. Germline CDR1 is MNHEY and CDR2 is SMNVEV (reference sequence). The CDR3 runs 16 residues. V dropped 7 bases and J dropped 2; count of bases not matched to a gene: 8. The CDR3 DNA reads as TGTGCCAGCACTTTGGGGGGAGGGCCTGGGGCCAACGTCCTGACTTTC. The encoded protein is CASTLGGGPGANVLTF.

J is TRBJ2-1 and V is TRBV7-2, with D perhaps matching TRBD2 (6 bases). Per germline, CDR1 SGHTA and CDR2 FQGNSA. The CDR3 spans 17 residues. Deletions cut 1 base from V and 5 bases from J, with 18 bases between. In DNA form, the CDR3 reads TGTGCCAGCAGCTTAGTGTCCGGACTAAGGATAGACAATGAGCAGTTCTTC. It yields the protein CASSLVSGLRIDNEQFF. The whole variable domain, remainder taken from reference TRBV7-2 and TRBJ2-1, is GAGVSQSPSNKVTEKGKDVELRCDPISGHTALYWYRQSLGQGLEFLIYFQGNSAPDKSGLPSDRFSAERTGGSVSTLTIQRTQQEDSAVYLCASSLVSGLRIDNEQFFGPGTRLTVL.

This clonotype appeared many times. The chain links TRBV30 to TRBJ2-1; D unclear. The germline V and J ends were trimmed by 0 bases and 6 bases, with 9 bases remaining between them. This CDR3 has 13 amino acids. Germline V lookup: CDR1 GTSNPN, CDR2 SVGIG (reference sequence). CDR3 in amino acids: CAWSVGIPNEQFF. CDR3 nucleotides: TGTGCCTGGAGTGTAGGAATCCCCAATGAGCAGTTCTTC.

This clonotype was observed at least ten times. The chain carries TRBV27 and TRBJ2-1; D remains unclear. Germline V CDR1 and CDR2: MNHEY, SMNVEV (reference sequence). The CDR3 is made up of 14 amino acids. V lost 8 bases and J lost 5, with 16 bases in between. The CDR3 protein is CASSSYRVHNEQFF. The DNA for the CDR3 is TGTGCCAGCTCAAGTTATCGGGTCCACAATGAGCAGTTCTTC.

The gene calls are TRBV10-3 and TRBJ2-3; the match to TRBD1 covers 7 bases. V trimming: 4 bases; J trimming: 5 bases; junction bases outside the gene matches: 9. Germline V gene data show CDR1 as ENHRY and CDR2 as SYGVKD. The CDR3 spans 15 residues. CDR3 nucleotide sequence: TGTGCCATCAGTGCGTCCACCACAGGGGAAGATACGCAGTATTTT. This sequence encodes CAISASTTGEDTQYF.

Many counts were recorded for this clonotype. The chain combines TRBV20-1 with TRBJ2-3, with 9 positions matching TRBD2. The CDR3 runs 14 residues. Trimming cost V 6 bases and J 6 bases; bases outside gene matches: 10. Germline values: CDR1 DFQATT, CDR2 SNEGSKA (reference sequence). CDR3 protein: CSAGGRVRADTQYF. CDR3 DNA: TGCAGTGCGGGCGGGAGGGTTAGAGCGGATACGCAGTATTTT.

This clonotype appeared many times. The chain recombines TRBV7-8 with TRBJ2-3; no clear D. V lost 5 bases and J 2 bases, leaving 20 bases between the germline ends. The CDR3 runs 17 residues. The germline V gene encodes CDR1 SGHVS and CDR2 FQNEAQ. The CDR3 sequence: CASSPAKIWGNTDTQYF. The DNA of the CDR3 is TGTGCCAGCAGCCCCGCAAAAATCTGGGGTAACACAGATACGCAGTATTTT.

This clonotype was picked up many times. The rearrangement links TRBV7-8 to TRBJ2-3; tentatively, D is TRBD2 (5 bases). Germline CDR1 reads SGHVS; CDR2 reads FQNEAQ. The CDR3 contains 14 residues. Between the trimmed V and J ends, which lost 8 bases and 4 bases, there was a span of 16 bases. The CDR3 region is CASLRGRTSDTQYF. In DNA form, the CDR3 reads TGTGCCAGCCTCAGAGGGAGAACGTCAGATACGCAGTATTTT.

The chain uses TRBV19 and TRBJ2-7, with D perhaps given as TRBD1 or TRBD2 (5 bases each). Germline CDR1 LNHDA, CDR2 SQIVND (reference sequence). This CDR3 has 14 amino acids. Trimming removed 6 bases at V and 2 bases at J, with 14 bases between. CDR3: CASSPGTTTYEQYF. The CDR3 DNA reads TGTGCCAGTAGCCCCGGGACCACGACCTACGAGCAGTACTTC.